The 5 T cell receptor beta chains presented below share a single source sample, sequenced in a study of regulatory T cells in long-lasting Graves disease. CDR3-region Arm-PCR and iRepertoire HTBI primers produced the TCR beta libraries. TCRdb re-derived calls from the multiplex PCR reads in MiXCR, one entry per CDR3 protein. The sample lists a few hundred thousand distinct CDR3 sequences; around 15% were seen once. As for time point: newly diagnosed GD, antithyroid drugs for less than 3 months. PBMC RNA served as the TCR library source. These same records also appear under a second study, on T cells in Graves' hyperthyroidism and ophthalmopathy.

Sequencing was performed on peripheral blood mononuclear cells (PBMCs), taken at new diagnosis, from a patient treated with antithyroid drugs. All receptors derive from a woman younger than 35 with Graves disease.

Remarks on this clonotype: This probably arose from a read error, given a far larger clone one base away. The rearrangement uses TRBV11-1 and TRBJ2-3, with 12 nucleotides matching TRBD2. Germline V gene lookup returns CDR1 SGHAT and CDR2 FQDESV (reference sequence). Unmatched junction bases numbered 3, after V lost 5 bases and J lost 0 bases. This CDR3 is 16 amino acids long. CDR3 DNA sequence: TGTGCCAGCAGCAGGACTAGCGGGGTTAGCACAGATACGCAGTATTTT. It translates to CASSRTSGVSTDTQYF.

This clonotype was found many times. The rearrangement links TRBV9 to TRBJ2-1; a weak D match, TRBD2 (6 bases). CDR3 size: 13 residues. V was shortened by 6 bases and J by 4 bases, with 11 bases between the two germline ends. The germline V gene has CDR1 SGDLS and CDR2 YYNGEE. CDR3 DNA sequence: TGTGCCAGCAACACCGGGACTTACAATGAGCAGTTCTTC. This gives the protein CASNTGTYNEQFF.

This chain uses TRBV24-1 with TRBJ1-5; 10 bases fit TRBD1. CDR1 is KGHDR and CDR2 is SFDVKD in the germline V gene. The CDR3 has 17 amino acids. Trimming at V came to 8 bases and at J to 4 bases, leaving 13 bases not matched to a gene. In DNA, the CDR3 is TGTGCCACCATTAATCAGCCGGGACAGGGGAATAATCAGCCCCAGCATTTT. Translation gives CATINQPGQGNNQPQHF.

This clonotype has more than one count but fewer than ten. The V gene is TRBV30, the J gene TRBJ1-5; unclear D gene. V lost 0 bases and J 3 bases, leaving 6 bases between the germline ends. The CDR3 covers 13 residues. Germline values: CDR1 GTSNPN, CDR2 SVGIG (reference sequence). The CDR3 nucleotides read TGTGCCTGGAGTGTAGCGGTCAATCAGCCCCAGCATTTT. Translating it yields CAWSVAVNQPQHF.

The V call is TRBV5-5, the J call TRBJ2-1; D is possibly TRBD2 (6 bases). Between the trimmed V and J ends, which lost 2 bases and 10 bases, there was a span of 16 bases. Germline-derived CDR1 and CDR2 are SGHKS and YYEKEE (reference sequence). The CDR3 consists of 14 residues. The CDR3 nucleotides read TGTGCCAGCAGCTTAGGCGCAAGGGCGGGGGAGCAGTTCTTC. It encodes CASSLGARAGEQFF.